Listed here is a single T cell receptor beta chain. Its cognate antigen is unknown. TCRdb keeps only in-frame clones here, not all; method: immunoSEQ multiplex PCR. The data hold more than 12,000 clones, with 87% observed a single time. This specimen belongs to a study of OX40 agonist ivuxolimab in advanced cancers. Study overall: About 44% of patients had received prior checkpoint inhibitor therapy. General study findings and limits: In the 0.1-3.0 mg/kg groups, partial responders showed among the lowest expansion.

Germline V gene data show CDR1 as LGHNA and CDR2 as YNFKEQ. V lost 4 bases and J lost 4, with 19 bases in between. The CDR3 has 16 residues. The V and J genes are TRBV4-2 and TRBJ1-1; D perhaps matches TRBD1 (5 bases). This clonotype originated in an adult with an advanced solid tumor such as melanoma, head and neck, liver or kidney cancer. Source: CD4+ or CD8+ T cells sorted from blood, taken in a trial of the OX40 agonist ivuxolimab. The CDR3: CASSPLPGTSGTEAFF. CDR3 sequence (DNA): TGTGCCAGCAGCCCCCTCCCAGGGACCTCGGGCACTGAAGCTTTCTTT.